This entry describes one T cell receptor (beta chain). The data were taken from a study of memory CD4+ T cells and cytomegalovirus serostatus. The V gene's germline CDR1 is SEHNR and CDR2 FQNEAQ (reference sequence). V lost 1 base to trimming and J lost 6 bases; unmatched junction nucleotides: 5. CDR3 length equals 15 residues. The data were produced by immunoSEQ multiplex PCR, yet TCRdb's version contains in-frame clones alone and is incomplete. The profile covers tens of thousands of clones, with 70% to 85% appearing a single time and about 0.6% taken by the ten largest. Single viable CD3+CD4+CD8-CD45RO+ cells were sorted as the memory CD4+ T cells.

Specimen: memory CD4+ T cells from blood. This chain uses TRBV7-9 with TRBJ2-3; TRBD2 aligns across 9 bases. The TCR originated in an adult in good health and CMV-seronegative. The CDR3, as DNA: TGTGCCAGCAGCTTAGGGCTAGCGGGGACGGATACGCAGTATTTT. Translated, it gives CASSLGLAGTDTQYF.